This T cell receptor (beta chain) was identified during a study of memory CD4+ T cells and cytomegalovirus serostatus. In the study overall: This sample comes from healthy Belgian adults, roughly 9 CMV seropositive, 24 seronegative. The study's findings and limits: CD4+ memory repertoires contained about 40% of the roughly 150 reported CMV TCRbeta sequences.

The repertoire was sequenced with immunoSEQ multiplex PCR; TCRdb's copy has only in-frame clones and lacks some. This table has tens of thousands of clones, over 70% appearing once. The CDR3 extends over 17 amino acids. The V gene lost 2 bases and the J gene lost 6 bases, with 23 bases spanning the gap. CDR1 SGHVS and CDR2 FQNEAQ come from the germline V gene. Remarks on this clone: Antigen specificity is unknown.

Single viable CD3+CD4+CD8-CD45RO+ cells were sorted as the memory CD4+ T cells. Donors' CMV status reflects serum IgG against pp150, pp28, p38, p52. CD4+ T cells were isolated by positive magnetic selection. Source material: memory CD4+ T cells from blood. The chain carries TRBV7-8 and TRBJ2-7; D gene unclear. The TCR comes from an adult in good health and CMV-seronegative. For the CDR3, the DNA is TGTGCCAGCAGCTTACCCCGTCGGGCAGACCCTAAAGGCGAGCAGTACTTC. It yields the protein CASSLPRRADPKGEQYF.